A single sample gave rise to the 2 T cell receptor beta chains below, sequenced in a study of T cells in women clearing cervical HPV infection (dated by TCRdb to 2016 to 2019). Libraries were constructed by the immunoSEQ multiplex PCR assay. Held by TCRdb, this immuneACCESS table contains in-frame sequences only and omits some clones. Under half of the omission traces to an unresolved V gene where checked; the cause of the rest is unknown. This sample's records show about 35,000 clones. Roughly 1.6% of the sample is in the top ten clones. Sequenced input: blood buffy coat. These receptors came from a woman between 18 and 69 years old with a cervical HPV16 infection that either progressed to CIN3+ or cleared (not recorded which).

Comments on this clone: The missing CDR3 end, 3 residues past where the read stops, is filled in from the germline J gene. The rearrangement joins TRBV19 to TRBJ2-7, with 9 positions matching TRBD1. The CDR3 extends over 14 amino acids. Losses at the gene ends were 5 bases for V and 6 bases for J; bases not matched to a gene: 8. CDR1 and CDR2 from the germline V gene are LNHDA and SQIVND (reference sequence). CDR3 sequence: CASSEQGAVGEQYF. The part of the CDR3 DNA that was read is TGTGCCAGTAGTGAACAGGGGGCGGTGGGCGAG.

As regards this clone: The read finishes 3 residues shy of the CDR3 end, and the germline J gene is used to complete it. The chain combines TRBV28 with TRBJ2-4, with TRBD1 matching over 7 bases. This CDR3 has 13 amino acids. Germline lookup yields CDR1 MDHEN and CDR2 SYDVKM. The CDR3 here is CASSLPLGGGQYF. The DNA read from the CDR3 is TGTGCCAGCAGTTTACCGCTAGGGGGCGGT.